The sequence of this T cell receptor beta chain was determined in a study of blood T cell repertoires in COVID-19. TCRdb keeps only in-frame clones here, not all; method: immunoSEQ multiplex PCR. The sample contains about 110,000 clones, roughly four fifths of which appear only once. The V gene's germline CDR1 is MNHNS and CDR2 SASEGT. Trimming pared 4 bases from V and 2 bases from J, leaving 23 bases between. The CDR3 is 18 residues long. The chain uses TRBV6-1 and TRBJ1-1; D gene unclear. The TCR comes from a woman in her sixties or seventies with acute or convalescent COVID-19. Specimen: peripheral blood. This CDR3 is CASSVVLRGIGGNTEAFF. DNA for the CDR3: TGTGCCAGCAGTGTCGTCCTTCGGGGAATCGGCGGTAACACTGAAGCTTTCTTT.